The next 4 T cell receptor beta chains were all read from a single sample in a study of low-dose radiotherapy and immunotherapy resistance in tumors. This sample's time point: after trial treatment. This sample's treatment: LDRT plus nivolumab, ipilimumab, low-dose cyclophosphamide and aspirin (RACIN trial). Alpha and beta chains were covered, as first-strand cDNA relied on TRAV- and TRBV-specific primers. TCR amplification involved about 19 PCR cycles with a constant-region primer and V-primer adapter. Using its own MiXCR run on the reads, TCRdb lists one record per CDR3 protein. The profile shows about 91,000 distinct CDR3 sequences, 20% to 25% of them singletons. Sequenced material: PBMCs, taken after low-dose radiotherapy plus immunotherapy. All receptors derive from a female donor with ovarian cancer.

This clonotype was picked up many times. The rearrangement links TRBV15 to TRBJ2-6; no firm D call. Per the germline V gene, CDR1 is LNHNV and CDR2 is YYDKDF (reference sequence). V gave up 3 bases and J gave up 0 bases, with 6 bases separating them. The CDR3 sequence is 15 residues long. CDR3 coding DNA: TGTGCCACCAGCAGCCGCACCTCTGGGGCCAACGTCCTGACTTTC. The encoded protein is CATSSRTSGANVLTF.

This clonotype was seen many times. The genes are TRBV5-6 and TRBJ1-3; D unclear. Germline values: CDR1 SGHDT, CDR2 YYEEEE. This CDR3 has 14 residues. V shed 1 base and J shed 4 bases, with 9 bases lying between them. CDR3 in DNA: TGTGCCAGCAGCTTGCCCGAATCCGGAAACACCATATATTTT. Its translation is CASSLPESGNTIYF.

This clonotype was recorded at least ten times. This rearrangement joins TRBV6-6 to TRBJ1-5; D not certain. The germline V and J ends were trimmed by 6 bases and 7 bases, with 13 bases remaining between them. This CDR3 is built from 13 residues. Germline values: CDR1 MNHNY, CDR2 SVGAGI (reference sequence). CDR3 sequence: CASSPKKEQPQHF. CDR3 nucleotide sequence: TGTGCCAGCAGCCCAAAGAAGGAACAGCCCCAGCATTTT.

This clonotype was counted only a few times. The CDR3 sequence: CASSPGTGTGHNEQFF. In DNA, the CDR3 is TGTGCCAGTAGTCCCGGGACAGGGACCGGCCACAATGAGCAGTTCTTC. This chain connects TRBV19 to TRBJ2-1; TRBD1 aligns across 9 bases. The CDR3 spans 16 residues. The V and J ends lost 5 bases and 5 bases, in that order; junction bases with no gene match: 10. The germline V gene has CDR1 LNHDA and CDR2 SQIVND (reference sequence).